This TCR beta chain was sequenced for a study of blood T cells in healthy people across ages (dated by TCRdb to between 2015 and 2017). Notes on the research overall: In model experiments, template switching captured roughly one uniquely barcoded TCR beta cDNA molecule for every two T cells. Age-related changes in TCR beta repertoire diversity were measured in the study by deep sequencing normalized with unique cDNA molecular identifiers. The donors were split into four age groups: young (average 16 years), middle-aged (around 37), aged (approximately 60) and long-lived (roughly 77). Donors of different ages were randomly distributed across sequencing lanes to avoid experimental bias. The study analyzed two additional independent replicas of 1 million unique cDNA reads from the same blood draw for two donors, one aged 18 to 29 and one aged 80 or older. Study-wide findings and limitations: Estimates of total diversity based on one million sequenced T cells were regarded as lower bounds and as underestimates. Compared with the aged group, the long-lived group had more naive CD4+ T cells, fewer expanded clones and increased TCR diversity, a pattern suggesting age selection. Because donor CMV infection status was unknown, age-related changes in expanded clonotypes were potentially confounded. The percentage of naive T cells measured by flow cytometry correlated strongly with observed TCR beta diversity. Observed TCR beta diversity per million T cells fell roughly linearly with age, and a significant reduction was already apparent by age roughly 40. Bulk unsorted PBMC profiling prevented conclusive comparison of naive and antigen-experienced compartments.

The 39 donors, aged roughly 6 to 90 years, were systemically healthy Caucasian individuals from Russia. About 9.8 milliliters of peripheral blood were drawn from each donor into EDTA-treated Vacutainer tubes. PBMCs were isolated by Ficoll-Paque density-gradient centrifugation, with at least 6 million obtained per sample. Total RNA, at least 5 micrograms per sample, was extracted from PBMCs with Trizol reagent. Naive CD45RAhigh/CD27high T cell percentages were measured by flow cytometry on a PBMC aliquot from every donor. Library prep was done by 5' RACE. The sequencer listed for this sample is Illumina HiSeq 2500. The second PCR ran for roughly 7 to 11 cycles and used a J-beta primer mix along with a sample-barcoded 5' primer. Each TCR beta cDNA molecule received a unique molecular identifier from a template-switch 5' adaptor carrying 12 random nucleotides. Each sample yielded at least 2.5 million CDR3-containing paired-end reads. All of the RNA was converted into first-strand cDNA using the Mint cDNA synthesis kit, with a TRBC-specific oligonucleotide serving as the primer. After uracil-DNA glycosylase treatment, a first 18-cycle PCR used universal primers M1SS and BC2_uni_R on all cDNA. The authors' analysis ran thus. Each sample was normalized by randomly selecting 1 million high-quality reads, each carrying a distinct molecular identifier. Reads with shared molecular identifiers were discarded instead of being binned into consensus sequences. CDR3 identification, clonotype clustering and error correction used MiTCR with a Q25 quality threshold and the strictest error-elimination algorithm. A nonparametric unseen species model using Euler transformation provided a lower-bound estimate of total TCR beta diversity. Starting from the raw public reads, TCRdb applied fastp trimming at Q25, assembled clones with MiXCR and retained in-frame beta chains. Each record represents a unique CDR3 protein, reported with the most common genes and DNA among its rows. The V and J calls come from TCRdb's annotation, not from the publication. This sample holds about 780,000 distinct CDR3 sequences; under 80% were observed only once. Around a quarter of the sample goes to the ten largest clones.

As concerns this clonotype: The antigen it binds to is not known. No quality values exist for individual bases; no much larger clone is one base distant.

This sequence was found in a man aged 30-40 years in good health. The specimen was blood.

In nucleotide form, the sequence is TGTGCCAGCAGTGCGACTAGCGGATACAATGAGCAGTTCTTC. It translates to CASSATSGYNEQFF. The sequence is built from TRBV2 and TRBJ2-1; 9 of the junction bases match TRBD2. The germline V gene yields SNHLY for CDR1 and FYNNEI for CDR2. The CDR3 runs 14 amino acids, cysteine and phenylalanine included. Kept here is only the CDR3 DNA, which spans 42 bases and is read in frame from base 1. V is cut back by 4 bases and J by 4 bases, with 2 bases in the junction unmatched.